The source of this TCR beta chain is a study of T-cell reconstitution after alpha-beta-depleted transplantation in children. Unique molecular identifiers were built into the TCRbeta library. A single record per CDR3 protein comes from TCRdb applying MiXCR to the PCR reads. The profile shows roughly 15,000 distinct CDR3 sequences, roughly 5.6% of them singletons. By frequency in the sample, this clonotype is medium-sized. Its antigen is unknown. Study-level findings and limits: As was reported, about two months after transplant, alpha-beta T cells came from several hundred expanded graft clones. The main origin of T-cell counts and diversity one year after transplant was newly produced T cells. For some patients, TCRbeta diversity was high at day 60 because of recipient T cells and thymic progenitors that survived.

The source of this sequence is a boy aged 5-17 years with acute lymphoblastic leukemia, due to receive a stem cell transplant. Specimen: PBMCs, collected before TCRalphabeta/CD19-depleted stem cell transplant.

The CDR3 spells CASSSTGSGVEQFF. The CDR3 nucleotides read TGTGCCAGCAGCTCGACAGGAAGCGGGGTGGAGCAGTTCTTC. The chain joins TRBV13 to TRBJ2-1; a possible D gene is TRBD2 (7 bases). Germline lookup yields CDR1 PRHDT and CDR2 FYEKMQ (reference sequence). Trimming stripped 4 bases from V and 10 bases from J, with 17 bases between. The CDR3 contains 14 residues.